These 3 T cell receptor beta chains came from one sample sequenced in a study of cytomegalovirus exposure and HLA in healthy donors. TCRdb keeps only in-frame clones here, not all; method: immunoSEQ multiplex PCR. Of approximately 230,000 clones in the sample, about 90% are singletons; the top ten hold around 13%. The sequenced material came from PBMCs. These receptors originate from a man aged 18 to 29 in good health and CMV-seropositive.

The chain combines TRBV6-5 with TRBJ2-3, with a possible D match to TRBD2 (6 bases). The CDR3 is 16 residues long. CDR1 MNHEY and CDR2 SVGAGI come from the germline V gene. Deletions cut 2 bases from V and 3 bases from J, with 15 bases between. The CDR3 loop is CASSYGWTGGTDTQYF. The CDR3 coding sequence is TGTGCCAGCAGTTACGGATGGACTGGGGGGACAGATACGCAGTATTTT.

Concerning this clone itself: No DNA is shown, since the ends of the CDR3 on it are uncertain; the CDR3 is the one TCRdb lists. V is TRBV2 and J is TRBJ1-2. Looked up from germline, CDR1 is SNHLY and CDR2 is FYNNEI. The CDR3 is 13 amino acids in total, end residues counted. The CDR3 reads CASRLSGRGGYTF.

The J gene is TRBJ1-1, the V gene TRBV30, with a tentative D call TRBD1 (5 bases). Germline loops: CDR1 GTSNPN, CDR2 SVGIG (reference sequence). V was shortened by 5 bases and J by 0 bases, with 16 bases between the two germline ends. The CDR3 is 15 amino acids. The CDR3 DNA sequence: TGTGCCTGGGGAGAGGGGTTGCTCATGAACACTGAAGCTTTCTTT. Its translation is CAWGEGLLMNTEAFF.